This is a list of T cell receptor beta chains from one sample in a study of vaccination and CD4 T cells after COVID-19. TCRdb independently ran MiXCR on the PCR reads; one entry per CDR3 protein. The data contain around 19,000 distinct CDR3 sequences, approximately 38% of them singletons. For these TCRs, the target antigens are not known. The sample here was CD4+ T cells from blood, cultured in vitro, taken about 7 months after SARS-CoV-2 vaccination. Source of these receptors: a human donor who had recovered from COVID-19. CDR3s leave out the opening cysteine and the closing phenylalanine or tryptophan.

v_call	cdr3_aa
TRBV6-1	ASSRGGSGTNSYEQY
TRBV20-1	SASLAGMAGELF
TRBV6-2/TRBV6-3	ASSPGTGHTDTQY
TRBV21-1	ASRLPSGRVFYCEQY
TRBV18	ASSPSDRGSGEQY
TRBV6-1	ASRESRGVRTDTQY
TRBV7-3	ASSSLGGPGTDTQY
TRBV6-2/TRBV6-3	ASRTHRVVTYEQY
TRBV27	ASRSGKRGSSYEQY
TRBV12-3/TRBV12-4	ASSHSNSPLH
TRBV2	ASKSTSGSPDTQY
TRBV12-3/TRBV12-4	ASSLGNRHTEAF
TRBV19	ASSIGRPGNKANEQF
TRBV20-1	SASSQTYNEQF
TRBV19	ASNRDSSKNIQY